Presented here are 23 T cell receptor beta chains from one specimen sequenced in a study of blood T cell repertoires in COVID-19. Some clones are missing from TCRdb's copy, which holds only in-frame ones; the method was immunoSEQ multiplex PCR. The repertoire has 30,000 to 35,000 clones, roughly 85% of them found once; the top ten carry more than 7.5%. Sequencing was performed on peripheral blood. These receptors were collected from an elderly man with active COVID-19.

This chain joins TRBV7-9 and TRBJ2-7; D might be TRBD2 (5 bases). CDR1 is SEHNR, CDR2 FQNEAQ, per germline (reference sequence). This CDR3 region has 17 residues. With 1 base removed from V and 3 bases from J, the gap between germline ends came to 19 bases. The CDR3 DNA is TGTGCCAGCAGCTTAGGAAGCGGTCGCCGCGATAGCTACGAGCAGTACTTC. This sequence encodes CASSLGSGRRDSYEQYF.

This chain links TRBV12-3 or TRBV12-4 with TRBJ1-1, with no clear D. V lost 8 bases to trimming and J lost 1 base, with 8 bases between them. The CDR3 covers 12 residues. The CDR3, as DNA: TGTGCCAGCCAGATTGGGAACACTGAAGCTTTCTTT. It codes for CASQIGNTEAFF.

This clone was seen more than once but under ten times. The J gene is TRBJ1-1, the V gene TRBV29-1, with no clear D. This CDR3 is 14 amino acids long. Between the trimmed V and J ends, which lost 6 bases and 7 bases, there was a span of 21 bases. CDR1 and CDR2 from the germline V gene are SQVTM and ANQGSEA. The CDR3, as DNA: TGCAGCGTCTCGGAGGCGGCAAATGGAGATGAAGCTTTCTTT. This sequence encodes CSVSEAANGDEAFF.

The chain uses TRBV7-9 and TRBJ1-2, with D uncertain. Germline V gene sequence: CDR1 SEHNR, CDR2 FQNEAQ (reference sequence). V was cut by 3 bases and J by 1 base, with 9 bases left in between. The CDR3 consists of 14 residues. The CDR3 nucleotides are TGTGCCAGCAGCTTCTCCCTAGTTAACTATGGCTACACCTTC. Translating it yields CASSFSLVNYGYTF.

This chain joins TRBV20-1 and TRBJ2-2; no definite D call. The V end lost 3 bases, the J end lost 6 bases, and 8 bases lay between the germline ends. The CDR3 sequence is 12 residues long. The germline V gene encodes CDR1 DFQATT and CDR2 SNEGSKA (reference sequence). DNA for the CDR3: TGCAGTGCTAGTAACTCGCCCGGGGAGCTGTTTTTT. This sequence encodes CSASNSPGELFF.

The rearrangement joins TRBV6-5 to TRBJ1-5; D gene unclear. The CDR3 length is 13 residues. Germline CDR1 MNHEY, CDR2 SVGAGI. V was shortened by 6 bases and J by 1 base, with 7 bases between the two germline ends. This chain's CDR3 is CASRTQSNQPQHF. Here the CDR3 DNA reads TGTGCCAGCAGGACTCAGAGCAATCAGCCCCAGCATTTT.

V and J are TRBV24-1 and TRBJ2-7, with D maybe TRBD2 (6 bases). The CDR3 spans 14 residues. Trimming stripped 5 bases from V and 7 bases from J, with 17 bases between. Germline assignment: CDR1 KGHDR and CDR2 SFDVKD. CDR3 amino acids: CATSAGGGTREQYF. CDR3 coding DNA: TGTGCCACCAGTGCCGGGGGTGGAACTAGGGAGCAGTACTTC.

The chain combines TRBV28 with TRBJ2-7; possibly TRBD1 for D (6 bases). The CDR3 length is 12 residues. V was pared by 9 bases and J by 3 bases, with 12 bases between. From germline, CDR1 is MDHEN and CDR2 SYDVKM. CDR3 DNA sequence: TGTGCCAGGCCGGGACATAACTACGAGCAGTACTTC. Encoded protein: CARPGHNYEQYF.

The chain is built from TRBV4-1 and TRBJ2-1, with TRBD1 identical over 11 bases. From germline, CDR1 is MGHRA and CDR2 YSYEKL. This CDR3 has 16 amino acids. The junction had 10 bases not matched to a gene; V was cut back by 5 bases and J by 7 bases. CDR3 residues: CASSFAGTGGWNEQFF. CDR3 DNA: TGCGCCAGCAGCTTTGCCGGGACAGGGGGTTGGAATGAGCAGTTCTTC.

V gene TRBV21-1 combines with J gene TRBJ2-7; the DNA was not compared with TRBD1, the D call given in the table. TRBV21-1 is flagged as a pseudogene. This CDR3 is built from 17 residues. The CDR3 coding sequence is TGTGCCAGCAATAACCTCAGGGTACCCCTCGGCTCCTACGAGCAGTACTTC. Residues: CASNNLRVPLGSYEQYF.

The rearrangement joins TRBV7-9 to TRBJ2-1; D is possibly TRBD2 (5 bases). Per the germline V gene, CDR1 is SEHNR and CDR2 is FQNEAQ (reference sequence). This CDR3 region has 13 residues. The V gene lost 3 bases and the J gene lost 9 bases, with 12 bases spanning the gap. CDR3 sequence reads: CASSFNGVGEQFF. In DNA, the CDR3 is TGTGCCAGCAGCTTTAACGGGGTGGGTGAGCAGTTCTTC.

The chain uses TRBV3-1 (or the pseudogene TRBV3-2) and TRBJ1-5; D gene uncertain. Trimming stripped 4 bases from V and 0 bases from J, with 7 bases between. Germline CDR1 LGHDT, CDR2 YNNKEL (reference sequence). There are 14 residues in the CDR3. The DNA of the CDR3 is TGTGCCAGCAGCCCCCTGTATAGCAATCAGCCCCAGCATTTT. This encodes CASSPLYSNQPQHF.

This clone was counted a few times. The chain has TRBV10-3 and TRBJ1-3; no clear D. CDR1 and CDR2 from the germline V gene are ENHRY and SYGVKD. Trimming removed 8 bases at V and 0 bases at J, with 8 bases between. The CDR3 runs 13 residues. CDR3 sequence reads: CAIRLDSGNTIYF. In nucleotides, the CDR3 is TGTGCCATCCGTCTAGACTCTGGAAACACCATATATTTT.

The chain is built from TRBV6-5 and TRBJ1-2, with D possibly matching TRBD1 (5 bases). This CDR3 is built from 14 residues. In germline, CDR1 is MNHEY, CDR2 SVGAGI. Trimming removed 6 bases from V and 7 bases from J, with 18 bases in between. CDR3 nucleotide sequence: TGTGCCAGCAGACCTAGACAGTTAACGGGTGGCTACACCTTC. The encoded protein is CASRPRQLTGGYTF.

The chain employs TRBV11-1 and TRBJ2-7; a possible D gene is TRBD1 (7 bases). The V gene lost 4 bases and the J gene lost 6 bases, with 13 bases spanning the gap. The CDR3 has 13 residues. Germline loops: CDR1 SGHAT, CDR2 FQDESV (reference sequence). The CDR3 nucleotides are TGTGCCAGCAGCTCTAACAGGGGAGGCGAGCAGTACTTC. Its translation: CASSSNRGGEQYF.

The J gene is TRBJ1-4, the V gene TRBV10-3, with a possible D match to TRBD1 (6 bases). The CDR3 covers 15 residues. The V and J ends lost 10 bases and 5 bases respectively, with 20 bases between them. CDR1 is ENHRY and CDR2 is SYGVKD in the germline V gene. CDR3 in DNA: TGTGCCACTCAGGGGTATCGAGGGCGCAATGAAAAACTGTTTTTT. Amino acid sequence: CATQGYRGRNEKLFF.

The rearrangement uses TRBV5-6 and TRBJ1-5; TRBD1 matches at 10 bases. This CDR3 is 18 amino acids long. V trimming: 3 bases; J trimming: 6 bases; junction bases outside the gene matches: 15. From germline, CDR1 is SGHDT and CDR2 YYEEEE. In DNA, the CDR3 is TGTGCCAGCAGCTCCGGGACAGGGGCCCATCTCCGGGGTCAGCCCCAGCATTTT. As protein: CASSSGTGAHLRGQPQHF.

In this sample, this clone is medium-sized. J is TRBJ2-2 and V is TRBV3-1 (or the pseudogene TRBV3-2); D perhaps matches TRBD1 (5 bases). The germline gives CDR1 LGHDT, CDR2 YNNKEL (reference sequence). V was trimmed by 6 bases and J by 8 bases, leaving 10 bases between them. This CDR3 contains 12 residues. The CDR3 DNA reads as TGTGCCAGCAGGGACCCAGGGGGGGAGCTGTTTTTT. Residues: CASRDPGGELFF.

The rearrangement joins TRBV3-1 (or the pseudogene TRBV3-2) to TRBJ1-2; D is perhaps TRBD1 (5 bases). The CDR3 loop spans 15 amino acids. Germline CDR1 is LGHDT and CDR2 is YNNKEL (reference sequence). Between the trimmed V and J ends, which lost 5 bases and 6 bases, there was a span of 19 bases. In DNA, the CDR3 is TGTGCCAGCAGCTCCCGCACAGGCGCAGGCCATGGCTACACCTTC. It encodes CASSSRTGAGHGYTF.

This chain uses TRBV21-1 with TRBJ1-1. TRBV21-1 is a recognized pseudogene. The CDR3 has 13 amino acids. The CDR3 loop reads CASSHRRDTEAFF. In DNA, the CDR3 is TGTGCCAGCAGCCACCGACGGGACACTGAAGCTTTCTTT.

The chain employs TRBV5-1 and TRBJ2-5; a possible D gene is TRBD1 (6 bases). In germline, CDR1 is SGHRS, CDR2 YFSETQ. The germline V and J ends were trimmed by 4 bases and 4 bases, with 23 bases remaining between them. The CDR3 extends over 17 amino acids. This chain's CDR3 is CASSPRKTTGSGETQYF. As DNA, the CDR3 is TGCGCCAGCAGCCCCCGGAAGACCACAGGGTCGGGAGAGACCCAGTACTTC.

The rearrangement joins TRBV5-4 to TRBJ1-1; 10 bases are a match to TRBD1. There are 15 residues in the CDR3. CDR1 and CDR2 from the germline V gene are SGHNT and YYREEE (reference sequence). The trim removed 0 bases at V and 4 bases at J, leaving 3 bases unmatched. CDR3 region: CASSLAGTGATEAFF. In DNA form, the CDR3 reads TGTGCCAGCAGCTTGGCCGGGACAGGGGCCACTGAAGCTTTCTTT.

The CDR3 DNA sequence: TGCACCAGCAGCCAAGACCGACTAGCGTGGGACTACGAGCAGTACTTC. Translated: CTSSQDRLAWDYEQYF. This chain uses TRBV1 with TRBJ2-7; the table calls TRBD2, which could not be checked here. TRBV1 is a known pseudogene. The CDR3 spans 16 residues.